One sample yielded the 19 T cell receptor beta chains listed below, sequenced in a study of Tregs in tolerant kidney transplant recipients. These receptors have no identified antigens. Measured with immunoSEQ multiplex PCR; TCRdb has only the in-frame clones, and not every one. The sample shows 15,000 to 20,000 clones, 61% of them seen only once. The material sequenced was Tregs from blood cultured with allogeneic cells. Receptors were obtained from a human donor in good health.

This clone was detected only once. J is TRBJ1-2 and V is TRBV10-3, with TRBD1 matching over 7 bases. The V and J ends lost 10 bases and 8 bases, in that order; junction bases with no gene match: 10. Germline values: CDR1 ENHRY, CDR2 SYGVKD. The CDR3 spans 12 residues. CDR3 amino acids: CASTRTGGGYTF. CDR3 nucleotides: TGTGCCAGCACCAGGACAGGCGGGGGCTACACCTTC.

The chain joins TRBV18 to TRBJ2-1, with D perhaps matching TRBD1 (5 bases). The V and J ends lost 3 bases and 3 bases respectively, with 6 bases between them. The V gene's germline CDR1 is KGHSH and CDR2 LQKENI. The CDR3 runs 13 residues. CDR3 in DNA: TGTGCCAGCTCACCTACAGGCTACAATGAGCAGTTCTTC. It encodes CASSPTGYNEQFF.

This clone came up once. The J gene is TRBJ1-6, the V gene TRBV19; D unclear. The CDR3 extends over 14 amino acids. CDR1 and CDR2 (germline): LNHDA, SQIVND (reference sequence). The V and J ends lost 6 bases and 11 bases respectively, with 17 bases between them. CDR3 region: CASSPGRELTPLHF. The CDR3 coding sequence is TGTGCCAGTAGCCCCGGGAGGGAACTCACACCCCTCCACTTT.

This clone was counted many times. The chain links TRBV11-3 to TRBJ2-3; unclear D gene. The V end was cut by 3 bases, the J end by 1 base, with 8 bases between. Germline CDR1 is SGHNT and CDR2 is YENEEA. The CDR3 sequence is 14 residues long. CDR3 amino acids: CASSFDIGTDTQYF. As DNA, the CDR3 is TGTGCCAGCAGCTTCGACATTGGCACAGATACGCAGTATTTT.

The chain carries TRBV5-1 and TRBJ2-7; D assignment may be TRBD1 or TRBD2 (5 bases each). CDR1 and CDR2 (germline): SGHRS, YFSETQ. V shed 4 bases and J shed 2 bases, with 10 bases lying between them. This CDR3 comprises 13 residues. The CDR3 reads CASSPRDPYEQYF. As DNA, the CDR3 is TGCGCCAGCAGCCCCAGGGACCCCTACGAGCAGTACTTC.

This clone has just a few counts. The CDR3 DNA sequence: TGTGCCAGCTCACCAAAAAGATACAATGAGCAGTTCTTC. Protein: CASSPKRYNEQFF. This chain links TRBV18 with TRBJ2-1; D ambiguous. Germline values: CDR1 KGHSH, CDR2 LQKENI. V was shortened by 2 bases and J by 4 bases, with 6 bases between the two germline ends. The CDR3 extends over 13 amino acids.

Relative to its sample, this clone is medium-sized. The V and J genes are TRBV7-2 and TRBJ1-5; 11 bases line up with TRBD1. CDR1 is SGHTA, CDR2 FQGNSA, per germline. With 4 bases clipped from V and 2 bases from J, the junction kept 4 bases outside the gene matches. This CDR3 spans 16 amino acids. The CDR3, as DNA: TGTGCCAGCAGCTGGACAGGGGGCTATGGCAATCAGCCCCAGCATTTT. Translation: CASSWTGGYGNQPQHF.

V is TRBV9 and J is TRBJ2-7; 7 bases match TRBD2. V shed 3 bases and J 7 bases; nucleotides not matched to a gene: 7. The CDR3 covers 13 residues. Germline values: CDR1 SGDLS, CDR2 YYNGEE. CDR3 amino acids: CASSAGGVGEQYF. The CDR3, as DNA: TGTGCCAGCAGCGCGGGGGGAGTGGGTGAGCAGTACTTC. Looking up the rest from reference TRBV9 and TRBJ2-7 gives the full variable domain: DSGVTQTPKHLITATGQRVTLRCSPRSGDLSVYWYQQSLDQGLQFLIQYYNGEERAKGNILERFSAQQFPDLHSELNLSSLELGDSALYFCASSAGGVGEQYFGPGTRLTVT.

There are a few counts of this clone. The V gene is TRBV7-3, the J gene TRBJ2-5; 9 nucleotides align to TRBD2. This CDR3 is 15 amino acids long. The ends lost 6 bases at V and 5 bases at J; junction bases unmatched: 10. Germline-derived CDR1 and CDR2 are SGHTA and FQGTGA. The CDR3 DNA sequence: TGTGCCAGCAGTCCTCAGAGCGGGGGGTTTGAGACCCAGTACTTC. Translated, it gives CASSPQSGGFETQYF.

CDR3 nucleotides: TGTGCCAGCAGCGTCTCAGCGGGAGAAGGGGGTGAGCAGTTCTTC. It codes for CASSVSAGEGGEQFF. This rearrangement joins TRBV9 to TRBJ2-1; 8 bases line up with TRBD2. The CDR3 covers 15 residues. The V gene's germline CDR1 is SGDLS and CDR2 YYNGEE. V gave up 2 bases and J gave up 9 bases; unmatched junction bases: 10.

By sample share, this clone is medium-sized. The rearrangement joins TRBV30 to TRBJ1-4; D is ambiguous. The CDR3 totals 14 residues. Germline CDR1 GTSNPN, CDR2 SVGIG (reference sequence). Trimming left V 0 bases short and J 6 bases short, with 11 bases between. This CDR3 reads CAWSVPLSDEKLFF. The CDR3 nucleotides are TGTGCCTGGAGTGTCCCCCTATCTGATGAAAAACTGTTTTTT.

This sequence joins TRBV5-1 and TRBJ1-2, with D possibly TRBD1 on 5 matching bases. Trimming left V 1 base short and J 4 bases short, with 8 bases between. CDR1 and CDR2 from the germline V gene are SGHRS and YFSETQ. The CDR3 loop spans 13 amino acids. Written as DNA, the CDR3 is TGCGCCAGCAGCTTGATGGGGCTCTATGGCTACACCTTC. Its translation is CASSLMGLYGYTF.

This rearrangement joins TRBV6-5 to TRBJ1-1; 7 nucleotides match TRBD1. The ends lost 7 bases at V and 10 bases at J; junction bases unmatched: 15. CDR3 length: 14 residues. The germline V gene encodes CDR1 MNHEY and CDR2 SVGAGI. The CDR3 here is CASTDYGKGAGAFF. The CDR3 nucleotides read TGTGCCAGCACCGACTACGGGAAGGGGGCGGGAGCTTTCTTT.

There are a few counts of this clone. The CDR3 here is CASSLDRGLLPLHF. DNA of the CDR3: TGTGCCAGCAGCTTAGACAGGGGCCTTTTACCCCTCCACTTT. The chain employs TRBV7-2 and TRBJ1-6; TRBD1 matches at 7 bases. Germline CDR1 is SGHTA and CDR2 is FQGNSA. Trimming took 1 base from V and 12 from J; bases not matched to a gene: 6. CDR3 length equals 14 residues.

In this sample, this clone turned up a few times. The chain combines TRBV6-4 with TRBJ2-2; D unresolved. The CDR3 sequence is 16 residues long. Germline loops: CDR1 MRHNA, CDR2 SNTAGT. V was pared by 6 bases and J by 4 bases, with 18 bases between. CDR3 sequence reads: CASSPPTPKGTGELFF. Written as DNA, the CDR3 is TGTGCCAGCAGCCCGCCAACTCCGAAGGGCACCGGGGAGCTGTTTTTT.

This chain joins TRBV5-1 and TRBJ2-3; 13 positions match TRBD2. The CDR3 extends over 15 amino acids. Unmatched junction bases numbered 0, after V lost 1 base and J lost 4 bases. The germline gives CDR1 SGHRS, CDR2 YFSETQ. CDR3: CASSLTSGGADTQYF. CDR3 nucleotides: TGCGCCAGCAGCTTGACTAGCGGGGGGGCAGATACGCAGTATTTT.

This clone has ten or more counts. CDR3 sequence: CAWRGQGAGELFF. The CDR3 nucleotides are TGTGCCTGGAGGGGACAGGGGGCCGGGGAGCTGTTTTTT. The V and J genes are TRBV30 and TRBJ2-2; 11 positions match TRBD1. Germline assignment: CDR1 GTSNPN and CDR2 SVGIG (reference sequence). The trim removed 3 bases at V and 6 bases at J, leaving 0 bases unmatched. This CDR3 comprises 13 residues.

The CDR3 sequence is CASSYFTGPVRYYGYTF. The CDR3 bases are TGTGCCAGCAGCTATTTCACAGGGCCAGTCAGATACTATGGCTACACCTTC. The chain links TRBV5-8 to TRBJ1-2; tentative D call: TRBD1 (6 bases). CDR3 size: 17 residues. Germline CDR1 SGHTS, CDR2 YDEGEE. V lost 3 bases and J 3 bases, leaving 21 bases between the germline ends.

This chain connects TRBV4-2 to TRBJ2-7; D is possibly TRBD2 (5 bases). The CDR3 length is 14 residues. The germline V gene encodes CDR1 LGHNA and CDR2 YNFKEQ. The germline V and J ends were trimmed by 2 bases and 1 base, with 9 bases remaining between them. The CDR3 loop is CASSQQDFSYEQYF. The CDR3 region has the DNA TGTGCCAGCAGCCAACAGGACTTTTCCTACGAGCAGTACTTC.